Below are 5 T cell receptor beta chains sequenced from a single sample in a study of shared clonotypes between healthy human individuals. It was CD45RO-negative cells, positively selected for CCR7, that made up naive CD8 cells, with terminally differentiated effector memory CD45RA+ cells excluded. Method: immunoSEQ multiplex PCR; TCRdb's copy keeps in-frame clones and lacks some. The data hold 1.5 million to 2.5 million clones, with just under 95% observed a single time. The sequenced sample consisted of naive CD8+ T cells sorted from blood. These receptors were collected from a man in his late teens or twenties in good health.

V and J are TRBV25-1 and TRBJ2-7; 7 positions agree with TRBD1. Germline V gives CDR1 MGHDK, CDR2 SYGVNS. V was clipped by 4 bases and J by 6 bases; unmatched bases: 12. The CDR3 length is 15 residues. In DNA form, the CDR3 reads TGTGCCAGCAGTGGCCTTACAGGGGTGGGGACCGAGCAGTACTTC. It is translated as CASSGLTGVGTEQYF.

This clone was seen at least ten times. The chain employs TRBV5-5 and TRBJ2-5, with 9 bases that match TRBD1. The CDR3 totals 15 residues. The V and J ends lost 5 bases and 4 bases, in that order; junction bases with no gene match: 9. Per the germline V gene, CDR1 is SGHKS and CDR2 is YYEKEE (reference sequence). The DNA for the CDR3 is TGTGCCAGCAGAAACGAACAGGGGGCTGGAGAGACCCAGTACTTC. Translated, it gives CASRNEQGAGETQYF.

This chain connects TRBV7-9 to TRBJ2-3; 11 bases are shared with TRBD2. The CDR3 sequence is 15 residues long. CDR1 and CDR2 (germline): SEHNR, FQNEAQ (reference sequence). The V gene end was trimmed by 6 bases and the J gene end by 3 bases; junction bases not matched to a gene: 5. CDR3 in amino acids: CASRIASGGTDTQYF. For the CDR3, the DNA is TGTGCCAGCAGGATCGCTAGCGGGGGGACAGATACGCAGTATTTT.

This chain connects TRBV9 to TRBJ2-7, with D perhaps matching TRBD1 or TRBD2 (5 bases each). The CDR3 contains 15 residues. Trimming took off 4 bases at V and 2 bases at J, with 16 bases between the two ends. From germline, CDR1 is SGDLS and CDR2 YYNGEE. The CDR3 reads CASSPEGRLTYEQYF. The DNA for the CDR3 is TGTGCCAGCAGCCCAGAGGGGCGATTGACCTACGAGCAGTACTTC.

The sample holds one count of this clone. The chain is built from TRBV4-1 and TRBJ2-7; 10 bases are a match to TRBD1. CDR3 length equals 14 residues. CDR1 and CDR2 (germline): MGHRA, YSYEKL. After removal of 4 bases from V and 4 bases from J, the junction contained 4 bases not matched to a gene. CDR3 DNA: TGCGCCAGCAGCCCAGACAGGGGGCTTTACGAGCAGTACTTC. Amino acids: CASSPDRGLYEQYF.